This TCR beta chain was captured by sequencing in a study of blood T cell repertoires in COVID-19. Study context: COVID-19 samples from acute and convalescent phases originated in the United States, Italy and Spain. The cDNA or gDNA used as material had been derived from T cells, B-cell-depleted T cells, or PBMCs.

The CDR3 is 18 residues long. Trimming at V came to 7 bases and at J to 2 bases, leaving 17 bases not matched to a gene. Germline CDR1 reads SNHLY; CDR2 reads FYNNEI. The assay was immunoSEQ multiplex PCR, and TCRdb's table has in-frame clones only and misses some. The sample holds about 180,000 clones, roughly 88% seen once. This clone was seen only a few times. This clonotype originated in a man aged 55 to 69 with acute or convalescent COVID-19. The specimen sequenced was peripheral blood. The chain couples TRBV2 to TRBJ2-7, with 10 nucleotides matching TRBD1. The CDR3 is CASMGITLRDRGPYEQYF. CDR3 sequence (DNA): TGTGCCAGCATGGGCATAACACTCCGGGACAGGGGCCCCTACGAGCAGTACTTC.